A selection of T cell receptor beta chains follows, all from one sample in a study of beta chain features in type 1 diabetes. The data were produced by immunoSEQ multiplex PCR, yet TCRdb's version contains in-frame clones alone and is incomplete. The data show some 500,000 clones, with roughly 10% seen just once and about 0.042% held by the top ten. The source material was naive CD4+ T cells from blood. Receptors originate from a woman aged 18-29 years in good health. The CDR3 runs from the conserved cysteine through the conserved F or W. D genes are given only for firm matches. The listing skips clone size in some rows; elsewhere it reads once, few, many or a size class.

clone size | D gene | J gene | V gene | CDR3 protein | CDR3 DNA
- | TRBD2 | TRBJ2-5 | TRBV5-1 | CASSVTSARETQYF | TGCGCCAGCAGCGTCACTAGCGCGAGGGAGACCCAGTACTTC
- | TRBD2 | TRBJ2-5 | TRBV4-2 | CASSQDRAGGQETQYF | TGTGCCAGCAGCCAAGATCGAGCGGGAGGGCAAGAGACCCAGTACTTC
- | - | TRBJ2-3 | TRBV4-3 | CASSHEGTDTQYF | TGCGCCAGCAGCCACGAGGGGACAGATACGCAGTATTTT
- | - | TRBJ2-7 | TRBV5-1 | CASSSLSGHTYEQYF | TGCGCCAGCAGCTCTCTCTCAGGACACACCTACGAGCAGTACTTC
- | - | TRBJ1-4 | TRBV15 | CATSSRLADLNEKLFF | TGTGCCACCAGCAGCAGGTTAGCGGACCTCAATGAAAAACTGTTTTTT
- | - | TRBJ2-6 | TRBV19 | CASSQWVRRGRTSGANVLTF | TGTGCCAGTAGTCAGTGGGTTCGGAGAGGACGAACGTCTGGGGCCAACGTCCTGACTTTC
few | TRBD1 | TRBJ1-4 | TRBV25-1 | CASTHLTGANEKLFF | TGTGCCAGCACGCATCTGACAGGGGCAAATGAAAAACTGTTTTTT
- | TRBD1 | TRBJ2-7 | TRBV4-2 | CASSSRTGGSYEQYF | TGTGCCAGCAGCTCCCGGACAGGGGGCTCCTACGAGCAGTACTTC
few | TRBD2 | TRBJ2-1 | TRBV5-1 | CASSPAGTSGYNEQFF | TGCGCCAGCAGCCCAGCCGGGACTAGCGGATACAATGAGCAGTTCTTC
- | - | TRBJ2-3 | TRBV2 | CASSEMGGTDTQYF | TGTGCCAGCAGTGAAATGGGGGGCACAGATACGCAGTATTTT
few | - | TRBJ2-1 | TRBV7-9 | CASSFGQRSYNEQFF | TGTGCCAGCAGCTTCGGACAGCGCTCCTACAATGAGCAGTTCTTC
few | - | TRBJ2-5 | TRBV14 | CASSQGGRKETQYF | TGTGCCAGCAGCCAAGGGGGCAGGAAAGAGACCCAGTACTTC
few | - | TRBJ2-5 | TRBV18 | CASSPRGETQYF | TGTGCCAGCTCACCACGCGGGGAGACCCAGTACTTC
few | - | TRBJ2-1 | TRBV30 | CAWSGAPTYNEQFF | TGTGCCTGGAGTGGTGCACCAACCTACAATGAGCAGTTCTTC
- | - | TRBJ1-1 | TRBV29-1 | CSVGRRLDTEAFF | TGCAGCGTTGGACGGCGATTGGACACTGAAGCTTTCTTT
- | TRBD1 | TRBJ1-6 | TRBV7-2 | CASSLRWDSHNSPLHF | TGTGCCAGCAGTCTAAGGTGGGACAGTCATAATTCACCCCTCCACTTT
few | TRBD1 | TRBJ1-4 | TRBV29-1 | CSVVLGDRVEKLFF | TGCAGCGTTGTCCTCGGGGACAGGGTCGAAAAACTGTTTTTT
few | TRBD1 | TRBJ2-7 | TRBV6-6 | CASTGQGGEQYF | TGTGCCAGCACTGGACAGGGGGGCGAGCAGTACTTC
- | - | TRBJ2-3 | TRBV9 | CASSVDGRLITQYF | TGTGCCAGCAGCGTAGACGGGCGGCTTATTACGCAGTATTTT
- | - | TRBJ2-1 | TRBV11-2 | CASSRLEGVLHNEQFF | TGTGCCAGCAGCCGATTGGAGGGGGTGCTTCACAATGAGCAGTTCTTC
few | - | TRBJ2-2 | TRBV6-1 | CASSDGNTGELFF | TGTGCCAGCAGTGACGGGAACACCGGGGAGCTGTTTTTT
- | TRBD2 | TRBJ2-5 | TRBV9 | CASSFGLAGGETQYF | TGTGCCAGCAGCTTCGGACTAGCGGGAGGGGAGACCCAGTACTTC
few | TRBD1 | TRBJ1-1 | TRBV7-9 | CASSWTGDTEAFF | TGTGCCAGCAGCTGGACAGGGGATACTGAAGCTTTCTTT
few | - | TRBJ2-7 | TRBV5-1 | CASSETGREQYF | TGCGCCAGCAGCGAAACAGGGCGGGAGCAGTACTTC
many | TRBD1 | TRBJ2-6 | TRBV25-1 | CASSDFTGDGANVLTF | TGTGCCAGCAGTGATTTCACAGGGGATGGGGCCAACGTCCTGACTTTC
- | TRBD1 | TRBJ1-1 | TRBV5-1 | CASSIRTGTTEAFF | TGCGCCAGCAGCATCCGGACAGGGACCACTGAAGCTTTCTTT
few | TRBD1 | TRBJ2-7 | TRBV6-6 | CASSMDRTQEQYF | TGTGCCAGCAGCATGGACAGGACGCAGGAGCAGTACTTC